The text below deals with one TCR beta chain. Its matching antigen is unknown. The data were obtained in a study of cytomegalovirus exposure and HLA in healthy donors. General study results and limits: The classifier reportedly diagnosed cytomegalovirus status with high sensitivity and specificity.

60 Vbeta and 13 Jbeta primers were used in PCR. Clones were sequenced by immunoSEQ multiplex PCR, and TCRdb holds only the in-frame ones, with some missing. The sample lists almost 95,000 clones, approximately 70% occurring once. The germline V gene encodes CDR1 MNHNS and CDR2 SASEGT. Trimming removed 5 bases from V and 7 bases from J, with 14 bases in between. This CDR3 has 13 amino acids. The chain has TRBV6-1 and TRBJ1-2; D is perhaps TRBD1 (5 bases). The TCR sequence derives from a man in his forties or fifties in good health and CMV-seronegative. Sequencing input: PBMCs. The CDR3 bases are TGTGCCAGCAGTCTAGGGGCACGTCTTGGCTACACCTTC. Amino acid sequence: CASSLGARLGYTF.